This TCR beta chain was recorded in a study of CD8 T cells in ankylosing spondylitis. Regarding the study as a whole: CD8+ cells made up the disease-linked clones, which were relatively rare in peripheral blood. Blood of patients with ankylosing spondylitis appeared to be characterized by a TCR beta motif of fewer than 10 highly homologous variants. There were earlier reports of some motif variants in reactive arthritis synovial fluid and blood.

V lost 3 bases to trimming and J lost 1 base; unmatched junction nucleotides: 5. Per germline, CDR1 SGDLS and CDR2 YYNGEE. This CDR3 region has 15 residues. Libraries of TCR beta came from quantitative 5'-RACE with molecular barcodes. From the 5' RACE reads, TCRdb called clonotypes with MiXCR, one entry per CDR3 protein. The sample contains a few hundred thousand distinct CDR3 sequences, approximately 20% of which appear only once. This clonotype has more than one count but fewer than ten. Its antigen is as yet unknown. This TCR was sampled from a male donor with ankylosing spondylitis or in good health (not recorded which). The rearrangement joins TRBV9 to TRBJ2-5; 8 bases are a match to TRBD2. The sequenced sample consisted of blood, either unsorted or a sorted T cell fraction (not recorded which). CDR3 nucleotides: TGTGCCAGCAGCGCCGATAGCGGGATCCAAGAGACCCAGTACTTC. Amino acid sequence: CASSADSGIQETQYF.